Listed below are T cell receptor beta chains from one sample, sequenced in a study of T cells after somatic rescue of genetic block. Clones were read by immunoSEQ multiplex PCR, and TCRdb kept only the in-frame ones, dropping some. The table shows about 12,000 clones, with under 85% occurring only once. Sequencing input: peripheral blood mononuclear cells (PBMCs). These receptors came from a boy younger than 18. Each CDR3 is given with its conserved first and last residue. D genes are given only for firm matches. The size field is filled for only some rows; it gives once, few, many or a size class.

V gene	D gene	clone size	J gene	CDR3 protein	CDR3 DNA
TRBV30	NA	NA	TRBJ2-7	CAWSEGYYEQYF	TGTGCCTGGAGTGAAGGCTACTACGAGCAGTACTTC
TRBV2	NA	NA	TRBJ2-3	CASSAQIYTDTQYF	TGTGCCAGCAGTGCGCAAATTTACACAGATACGCAGTATTTT
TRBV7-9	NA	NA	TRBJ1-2	CASSSFHRGRGYTF	TGTGCCAGCAGCTCCTTCCACCGGGGACGTGGCTACACCTTC
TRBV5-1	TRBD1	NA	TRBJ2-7	CASRPPGQGSYEQYF	TGCGCCAGCAGACCTCCGGGACAGGGCTCCTACGAGCAGTACTTC
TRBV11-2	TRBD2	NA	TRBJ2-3	CASSLNLPSAGDPDTQYF	TGTGCCAGCAGCTTAAACCTTCCCTCGGCGGGAGATCCAGATACGCAGTATTTT
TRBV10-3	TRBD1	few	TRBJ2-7	CAIRDRVSHEQYF	TGTGCCATCCGGGACAGAGTGAGCCACGAGCAGTACTTC
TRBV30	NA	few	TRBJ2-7	CAWSARGGEQYF	TGTGCCTGGAGCGCTAGAGGGGGTGAGCAGTACTTC
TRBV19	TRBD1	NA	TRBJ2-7	CASSIGGTGNHEQYF	TGTGCCAGTAGTATAGGAGGGACAGGGAACCACGAGCAGTACTTC
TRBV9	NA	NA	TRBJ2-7	CASSVGVSYEQYF	TGTGCCAGCAGCGTGGGAGTTTCCTACGAGCAGTACTTC
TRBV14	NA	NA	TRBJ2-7	CASSQGPGMLGYEQYF	TGTGCCAGCAGCCAAGGTCCAGGGATGTTGGGCTACGAGCAGTACTTC
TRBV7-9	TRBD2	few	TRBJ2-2	CASSLRRGGGPGTGELFF	TGTGCCAGCAGCTTACGGCGAGGCGGGGGGCCCGGCACCGGGGAGCTGTTTTTT
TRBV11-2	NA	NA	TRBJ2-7	CASSPRNEQYF	TGTGCCAGCAGCCCCAGGAACGAGCAGTACTTC
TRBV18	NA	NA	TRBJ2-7	CASSPPMPTSYEQYF	TGTGCCAGCTCACCACCGATGCCCACCTCCTACGAGCAGTACTTC
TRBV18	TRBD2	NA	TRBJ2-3	CASSPLAGGLSDTQYF	TGTGCCAGCTCCCCCCTAGCGGGGGGCCTATCAGATACGCAGTATTTT
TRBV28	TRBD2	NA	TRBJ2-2	CASSLGLAPTGELFF	TGTGCCAGCAGTTTAGGACTAGCCCCGACGGGGGAGCTGTTTTTT
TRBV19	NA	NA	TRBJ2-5	CASSMAETQYF	TGTGCCAGTAGTATGGCGGAGACCCAGTACTTC
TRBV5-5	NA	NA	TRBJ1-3	CASSPISNGNTIYF	TGTGCCAGCAGCCCAATTTCAAATGGAAACACCATATATTTT
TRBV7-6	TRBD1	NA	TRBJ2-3	CASSLTGVTDTQYF	TGTGCCAGCAGCTTAACAGGGGTCACAGATACGCAGTATTTT
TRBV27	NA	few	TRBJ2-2	CASSLYYQGNTGELFF	TGTGCCAGCAGTTTATATTATCAGGGGAACACCGGGGAGCTGTTTTTT
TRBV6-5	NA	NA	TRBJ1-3	CASSYGGTGNTIYF	TGTGCCAGCAGTTACGGGGGAACTGGAAACACCATATATTTT
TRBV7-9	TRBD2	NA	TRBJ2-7	CASSLTSGPLYEQYF	TGTGCCAGCAGCTTAACTAGCGGACCCTTGTACGAGCAGTACTTC
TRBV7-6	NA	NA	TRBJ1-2	CASSLVYREPNYGYTF	TGTGCCAGCAGCTTAGTTTACAGGGAACCCAACTATGGCTACACCTTC
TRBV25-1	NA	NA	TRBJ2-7	CSPKGGNYEQYF	TGTTCCCCGAAGGGGGGCAACTACGAGCAGTACTTC
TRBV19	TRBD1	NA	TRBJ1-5	CASSRLDRAGQPQHF	TGTGCCAGTAGTAGACTGGACAGGGCGGGGCAGCCCCAGCATTTT
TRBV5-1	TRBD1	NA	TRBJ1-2	CASSLTGFGVDGYTF	TGCGCCAGCAGCCTGACAGGGTTTGGAGTGGATGGCTACACCTTC
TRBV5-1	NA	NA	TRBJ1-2	CASSLTTRGYYGYTF	TGCGCCAGCAGCTTAACGACCCGGGGATACTATGGCTACACCTTC
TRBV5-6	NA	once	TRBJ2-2	CASSLVGTQNTGELFF	TGTGCCAGCAGCTTGGTAGGGACACAGAACACCGGGGAGCTGTTTTTT
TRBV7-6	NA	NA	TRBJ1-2	CASSPLSRNGYTF	TGTGCCAGCAGCCCCCTCAGCCGGAATGGCTACACCTTC
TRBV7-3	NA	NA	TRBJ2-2	CASSSLAPGELFF	TGTGCCAGCAGCTCTCTAGCCCCCGGGGAGCTGTTTTTT
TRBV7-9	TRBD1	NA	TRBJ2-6	CASRQGVSGANVLTF	TGTGCCAGTAGACAGGGGGTCTCTGGGGCCAACGTCCTGACTTTC
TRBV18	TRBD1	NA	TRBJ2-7	CASSPFGQENEQYF	TGTGCCAGCTCACCCTTCGGACAGGAGAACGAGCAGTACTTC
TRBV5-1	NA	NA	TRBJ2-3	CASSLDVWAASTDTQYF	TGCGCCAGCAGCTTGGATGTATGGGCAGCTAGCACAGATACGCAGTATTTT
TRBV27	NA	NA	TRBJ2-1	CASSLGSPSSYNEQFF	TGTGCCAGCAGTTTAGGAAGCCCGAGCTCCTACAATGAGCAGTTCTTC
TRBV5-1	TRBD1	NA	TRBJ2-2	CASSFALGQGAGELFF	TGCGCCAGCAGCTTCGCACTGGGACAGGGGGCCGGGGAGCTGTTTTTT
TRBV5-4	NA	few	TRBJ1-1	CASSILTNTEAFF	TGTGCCAGCAGCATTTTAACCAACACTGAAGCTTTCTTT
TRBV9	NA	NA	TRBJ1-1	CASKPAMNTEAFF	TGTGCCAGCAAGCCAGCCATGAACACTGAAGCTTTCTTT
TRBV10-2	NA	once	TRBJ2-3	CASSDGGWGGTDTQYF	TGCGCCAGCAGTGATGGGGGATGGGGAGGAACAGATACGCAGTATTTT
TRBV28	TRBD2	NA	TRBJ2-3	CASSFPGLAGEDTQYF	TGTGCCAGCAGTTTCCCCGGACTAGCGGGAGAAGATACGCAGTATTTT
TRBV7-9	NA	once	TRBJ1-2	CASSSGRDTKKCYTF	TGTGCCAGCAGCTCCGGTCGGGATACGAAAAAATGCTACACCTTC
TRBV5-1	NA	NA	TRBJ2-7	CASSLPGGYEQYF	TGCGCCAGCAGCTTGCCCGGGGGCTACGAGCAGTACTTC
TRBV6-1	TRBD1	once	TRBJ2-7	CASRGRQGTYEQYF	TGTGCCAGCAGAGGCCGACAGGGGACCTACGAGCAGTACTTC
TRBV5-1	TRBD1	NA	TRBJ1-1	CASTRRDRPSEAFF	TGCGCCAGCACCCGCCGGGACAGGCCTTCTGAAGCTTTCTTT